The rows below give T cell receptor beta chains drawn from one sample of a study of blood T cell repertoires in COVID-19. Profiled with immunoSEQ multiplex PCR; TCRdb holds only in-frame clones, not every one. The profile shows 150,000 to 200,000 clones, roughly 80% of them singletons. The sample was PBMCs or T cells enriched from blood (not recorded which). The receptors originated from a man in his forties who had recovered from COVID-19. The CDR3 runs from the conserved cysteine through the conserved F or W. A row's size may be missing; if present it is once, few, many or a size class.

V: TRBV13
size: NA
CDR3: CASSSRQGNSGNTIYF

V: TRBV5-1
size: NA
CDR3: CASSDRDSGDTQYF

V: TRBV19
size: NA
CDR3: CASSAGQGSPNYGYTF

V: TRBV3-1/TRBV3-2
size: NA
CDR3: CASSQDLGRGSYEQYF

V: TRBV29-1
size: NA
CDR3: CSVGLSGAKNIQYF

V: TRBV19
size: NA
CDR3: CASSPSGGGSYGYTF

V: TRBV10-3
size: NA
CDR3: CAISEAGRSNEKLFF

V: TRBV19
size: NA
CDR3: CASSAALYNEQFF

V: TRBV28
size: NA
CDR3: CASRFAQGWGNTEAFF

V: TRBV2
size: NA
CDR3: CASSSEGNQPQHF

V: TRBV29-1
size: NA
CDR3: CSVLPGQGANVLTF

V: TRBV5-1
size: NA
CDR3: CASSDGQAFEQFF

V: TRBV5-1
size: NA
CDR3: CASSTALAGGEETQYF

V: TRBV5-1
size: NA
CDR3: CASRLTGVPNTEAFF

V: TRBV5-5
size: NA
CDR3: CASSLQGLNEQFF

V: TRBV6-5
size: NA
CDR3: CASFRGGPAEKLFF

V: TRBV6-5
size: NA
CDR3: CASSWTSATGGELFF

V: TRBV5-1
size: NA
CDR3: CASSFSRETQYF

V: TRBV2
size: few
CDR3: CASSEKWRNQPQHF

V: TRBV6-2/TRBV6-3
size: NA
CDR3: CVSSGSTGNYGYTF

V: TRBV19
size: NA
CDR3: CASSRGLADEQYF

V: TRBV24-1
size: NA
CDR3: CATSDPTSTGVPYGYTF

V: TRBV29-1
size: NA
CDR3: CSGGDSDNEQFF

V: TRBV11-2
size: once
CDR3: CASSLIHNYGYTF

V: TRBV18
size: NA
CDR3: CASSPPPGQVTGELFF

V: TRBV7-2
size: NA
CDR3: CASSPTGGAGNTIYF

V: TRBV4-3
size: once
CDR3: CASSQEGGRTRSPGLYNEQFF

V: TRBV9
size: NA
CDR3: CASSARLAEYNEQFF

V: TRBV7-9
size: NA
CDR3: CASSLHGRSSIRTYNEQFF

V: TRBV4-2
size: NA
CDR3: CASSQDTGTGSYGYTF

V: TRBV18
size: NA
CDR3: CASSRTTKGGNQPQHF

V: TRBV11-1
size: NA
CDR3: CASSQPNQGEKLFF

V: TRBV28
size: NA
CDR3: CASSSETQYF

V: TRBV15
size: NA
CDR3: CATSRDPGGDQETQYF

V: TRBV4-1
size: NA
CDR3: CASSLVEGTNSYEQYF

V: TRBV2
size: NA
CDR3: CASSDGRGGSYNEQFF

V: TRBV2
size: NA
CDR3: CASSEQGLEGYTF

V: TRBV6-1
size: NA
CDR3: CASSATSGEGTDTQYF

V: TRBV7-8
size: few
CDR3: CASSLSGSFNEQYF

V: TRBV13
size: NA
CDR3: CASSLQDTEAFF

V: TRBV7-8
size: once
CDR3: CASSRSSGSIFETQYF

V: TRBV5-1
size: NA
CDR3: CASSPNPGGTEAFF

V: TRBV19
size: NA
CDR3: CASKTGLAGVDTQYF

V: TRBV19
size: NA
CDR3: CASSTGQPLFYEQYF

V: TRBV7-2
size: NA
CDR3: CASSWGQGSEQFF

V: TRBV7-9
size: NA
CDR3: CASSLVGRLNTEAFF

V: TRBV12-3/TRBV12-4
size: NA
CDR3: CASRQAANYGYTF

V: TRBV5-1
size: few
CDR3: CASSLGQLGPRYNEQFF

V: TRBV5-4
size: NA
CDR3: CASSKTLAGGYNEQFF

V: TRBV7-2
size: NA
CDR3: CASSQGRGRGPNTGELFF

V: TRBV28
size: NA
CDR3: CASSLQNTEAFF